These T cell receptor beta chains were read from a single sample in a study of cytomegalovirus exposure and HLA in healthy donors. Assay: immunoSEQ multiplex PCR; the TCRdb copy retains only in-frame clones and omits some. The sample gives about 140,000 clones, roughly three fifths of which show up once; approximately 2.5% is in the top ten. Sequencing input: PBMCs. These TCRs come from a woman in her thirties or forties in good health and CMV-seronegative. The CDR3 runs from the conserved cysteine through the conserved F or W. A D gene is named only where the DNA matches it firmly. The size entry is marked missing in some rows and otherwise reads once, few, many or a size class.

D: .
J: TRBJ1-1
V: TRBV4-2
size: .
DNA: TGTGCCAGCAGCCAAGATTGGAGCATCACTGAAGCTTTCTTT
CDR3: CASSQDWSITEAFF

D: TRBD2
J: TRBJ2-3
V: TRBV4-1
size: .
DNA: TGCGCCAGTAATAGCGGGGGAATAGGAGATACGCAGTATTTT
CDR3: CASNSGGIGDTQYF

D: .
J: TRBJ2-1
V: TRBV6-1
size: .
DNA: TGTGCCAGCAGTGAAATCTATCAGGGGCTGAATGAGCAGTTCTTC
CDR3: CASSEIYQGLNEQFF

D: .
J: TRBJ1-1
V: TRBV30
size: .
DNA: TGTGCCTGTTTACACCTTCGTTCCGAAGCTTTCTTT
CDR3: CACLHLRSEAFF

D: TRBD2
J: TRBJ2-3
V: TRBV7-2
size: .
DNA: TGTGCCAGCAGCCTCTTGGGACTAGCGGCAGATACGCAGTATTTT
CDR3: CASSLLGLAADTQYF

D: .
J: TRBJ2-5
V: TRBV7-2
size: .
DNA: TGTGCCAGCAGCTTGGTCAGGGTAGCACCGTTGGAGACCCAGTACTTC
CDR3: CASSLVRVAPLETQYF

D: TRBD1
J: TRBJ1-1
V: TRBV29-1
size: .
DNA: TGCAGCGTTGAATACCGAGGGGCAGGGGGGAACACTGAAGCTTTCTTT
CDR3: CSVEYRGAGGNTEAFF

D: .
J: TRBJ1-1
V: TRBV10-3
size: .
DNA: TGTGCCATCAGTGAGGGGAAGACCTGGGGAGTCACTGAAGCTTTCTTT
CDR3: CAISEGKTWGVTEAFF

D: TRBD1
J: TRBJ1-1
V: TRBV19
size: once
DNA: TGTGCCAGTTGGACAGGGGGCAGCATGAACACTGAAGCTTTCTTT
CDR3: CASWTGGSMNTEAFF

D: .
J: TRBJ2-1
V: TRBV7-9
size: .
DNA: TGTGCCAGCAGCTTATTACAGGGAAATGAGCAGTTCTTC
CDR3: CASSLLQGNEQFF

D: TRBD2
J: TRBJ2-5
V: TRBV11-1
size: .
DNA: TGTGCCAGCAGCAATCTCGGGGGGGCCTTAAAGACCCAGTACTTC
CDR3: CASSNLGGALKTQYF

D: .
J: TRBJ1-1
V: TRBV4-3
size: .
DNA: TGCGCCAGCGCGGGCACGCTGAACACTGAAGCTTTCTTT
CDR3: CASAGTLNTEAFF

D: .
J: TRBJ1-6
V: TRBV6-4
size: .
DNA: TGTGCCAGCAGTGATACGAAGGGAGGCTCACCCCTCCACTTT
CDR3: CASSDTKGGSPLHF

D: TRBD2
J: TRBJ2-1
V: TRBV6-5
size: .
DNA: TGTGCCAGCAAAATGGGACTAGCGGGGGAAGAGCAGTTCTTC
CDR3: CASKMGLAGEEQFF

D: .
J: TRBJ1-2
V: TRBV19
size: .
DNA: TGTGCCAGTAGTCTCGGGAGGGAAGCAGGCTACACCTTC
CDR3: CASSLGREAGYTF

D: TRBD1
J: TRBJ1-6
V: TRBV2
size: .
DNA: TGTGCCAGCAGAGACCGGGACAGGGGGAATTCACCCCTCCACTTT
CDR3: CASRDRDRGNSPLHF

D: TRBD1
J: TRBJ2-7
V: TRBV27
size: few
DNA: TGTGCCAGCAGTTTTACGGGACAGGGCTACCACGAGCAGTACTTC
CDR3: CASSFTGQGYHEQYF

D: TRBD1
J: TRBJ1-2
V: TRBV11-2
size: .
DNA: TGTGCCAGCAGCCAAGGCGGGACAGGGGTCTTC
CDR3: CASSQGGTGVF

D: .
J: TRBJ1-2
V: TRBV19
size: .
DNA: TGTGCCAGTAGTATAGACCCAGGGAACTATGGCTACACCTTC
CDR3: CASSIDPGNYGYTF

D: .
J: TRBJ2-2
V: TRBV2
size: .
DNA: TGTGCCAGCAGTGGGATACAGGCCCGCGGGGAGCTGTTTTTT
CDR3: CASSGIQARGELFF

D: .
J: TRBJ1-4
V: TRBV6-6
size: .
DNA: TGTGCCAGCAGCCGCGAGGGTCCGAGTCTCGGTGAAAAACTGTTTTTT
CDR3: CASSREGPSLGEKLFF

D: TRBD1
J: TRBJ1-1
V: TRBV6-5
size: .
DNA: TGTGCCAGCAGTCGCCCCGACAGGGCGGCATCTGAAGCTTTCTTT
CDR3: CASSRPDRAASEAFF

D: .
J: TRBJ2-7
V: TRBV7-2
size: .
DNA: TGTGCCAGCAGCTTTTCCCCCTCTTACTACGAGCAGTACTTC
CDR3: CASSFSPSYYEQYF

D: .
J: TRBJ1-2
V: TRBV7-2
size: .
DNA: TGTGCCAGCAGCTTAGACAGGCGGGGCTACACCTTC
CDR3: CASSLDRRGYTF

D: .
J: TRBJ2-1
V: TRBV5-1
size: .
DNA: TGCGCCAGCAAAGGGGGGGCCCGCTCCTACAATGAGCAGTTCTTC
CDR3: CASKGGARSYNEQFF

D: .
J: TRBJ1-2
V: TRBV9
size: .
DNA: TGTGCCAGCAGCGCCTGGACAGAAAACTTGTATGGCTACACCTTC
CDR3: CASSAWTENLYGYTF

D: .
J: TRBJ2-7
V: TRBV10-3
size: .
DNA: TGTGCCATCGGAGAGGCGGCAACCCCAGGGTTCTACGAGCAGTACTTC
CDR3: CAIGEAATPGFYEQYF

D: .
J: TRBJ1-1
V: TRBV6-4
size: .
DNA: TGTGCCAGCAGGGAGAACTTGAACACTGAAGCTTTCTTT
CDR3: CASRENLNTEAFF

D: TRBD2
J: TRBJ2-1
V: TRBV5-1
size: .
DNA: TGCGCCAGCAGCCGTCCCCTAGCGGGGGGGCCGAATGAGCAGTTCTTC
CDR3: CASSRPLAGGPNEQFF

D: TRBD1
J: TRBJ2-4
V: TRBV6-1
size: .
DNA: TGTGCCAGCAGTGCCCGGACAGGGCTAGCCAAAAACATTCAGTACTTC
CDR3: CASSARTGLAKNIQYF

D: TRBD1
J: TRBJ1-1
V: TRBV7-2
size: .
DNA: TGTGCCAGCAGCTTAGCGGACAGGGGGGTCGCTGAAGCTTTCTTT
CDR3: CASSLADRGVAEAFF

D: TRBD1
J: TRBJ2-7
V: TRBV27
size: few
DNA: TGTGCCAGCAGCACACGGGACAGACCCTACGAGCAGTACTTC
CDR3: CASSTRDRPYEQYF

D: TRBD2
J: TRBJ2-7
V: TRBV28
size: .
DNA: TGTGCCAGCAGTTCCCCGACTAGCGGGCACTACGAGCAGTACTTC
CDR3: CASSSPTSGHYEQYF

D: .
J: TRBJ1-1
V: TRBV30
size: .
DNA: TGTGCCTGGAGGGTGACAGTCCAGAACACTGAAGCTTTCTTT
CDR3: CAWRVTVQNTEAFF

D: TRBD1
J: TRBJ1-5
V: TRBV30
size: few
DNA: TGTGCCTGGAGTGTACAGGGGAAGAGCAATCAGCCCCAGCATTTT
CDR3: CAWSVQGKSNQPQHF

D: TRBD2
J: TRBJ2-2
V: TRBV7-3
size: .
DNA: TGTGCCAGCAGCTTAATCCGGGGGGGAGCAACCGGGGAGCTGTTTTTT
CDR3: CASSLIRGGATGELFF

D: TRBD1
J: TRBJ2-2
V: TRBV4-1
size: few
DNA: TGCGCCAGCAGCCAATGGGACAGGGTGAACACCGGGGAGCTGTTTTTT
CDR3: CASSQWDRVNTGELFF

D: .
J: TRBJ1-1
V: TRBV6-4
size: few
DNA: TGTGCCAGCAGAGGACAGCCGAACACTGAAGCTTTCTTT
CDR3: CASRGQPNTEAFF

D: .
J: TRBJ1-6
V: TRBV7-3
size: .
DNA: TGTGCCAGCAGCTTACAGGGGCAGGGTAATTCACCCCTCCACTTT
CDR3: CASSLQGQGNSPLHF

D: TRBD1
J: TRBJ1-1
V: TRBV7-3
size: .
DNA: TGTGCCAGCAGCAGAAACAGGGGGCGGAACACTGAAGCTTTCTTT
CDR3: CASSRNRGRNTEAFF

D: TRBD1
J: TRBJ1-4
V: TRBV6-1
size: .
DNA: TGTGCCAGCAGTGATCAGGGGGGTGGTGAAAAACTGTTTTTT
CDR3: CASSDQGGGEKLFF

D: .
J: TRBJ1-6
V: TRBV5-8
size: .
DNA: TGTGCCAGCAGCCCGTCCCGGGGAGATTTCCATTCACCCCTCCACTTT
CDR3: CASSPSRGDFHSPLHF

D: TRBD2
J: TRBJ2-2
V: TRBV6-5
size: .
DNA: TGTGCCAGCAGGGGACTAGCAACCGGGGAGCTGTTCTTT
CDR3: CASRGLATGELFF

D: .
J: TRBJ1-6
V: TRBV7-2
size: .
DNA: TGTGCCAGCAGCAAAGAAGGGGGCTATAATTCACCCCTCCACTTT
CDR3: CASSKEGGYNSPLHF

D: TRBD2
J: TRBJ2-5
V: TRBV7-9
size: few
DNA: TGTGCCAGCAGCTTGGTTCTAGCGGGGGCCTTTGAGACCCAGTACTTC
CDR3: CASSLVLAGAFETQYF

D: .
J: TRBJ1-2
V: TRBV19
size: .
DNA: TGTGCCAGTAGTATAAGCCACCGAGACAGCTATGGCTACACCTTC
CDR3: CASSISHRDSYGYTF

D: .
J: TRBJ1-1
V: TRBV25-1
size: once
DNA: TGTGCCAGCAGTGGCGAAGTGATTTCTGAAGCTTTCTTT
CDR3: CASSGEVISEAFF

D: .
J: TRBJ2-1
V: TRBV6-1
size: .
DNA: TGTGCCAGCAGTGATGGGCGACAGCCGTTCTTC
CDR3: CASSDGRQPFF

D: .
J: TRBJ1-6
V: TRBV5-4
size: few
DNA: TGTGCCAGCAGCTTGGACAGCTCCTATAATTCACCCCTCCACTTT
CDR3: CASSLDSSYNSPLHF

D: .
J: TRBJ2-1
V: TRBV7-2
size: .
DNA: TGTGCCAGCAGCTCGGACACCTACAATGAGCAGTTCTTC
CDR3: CASSSDTYNEQFF

D: TRBD1
J: TRBJ2-7
V: TRBV25-1
size: once
DNA: TGTGCCAGCAGCCAGCCGGGACAGGGAGGGTCGGGGTCCTACGAGCAGTACTTC
CDR3: CASSQPGQGGSGSYEQYF

D: TRBD2
J: TRBJ2-3
V: TRBV5-1
size: .
DNA: TGCGCCAGCAGCCTAGCGGGGGCCGCAGATACGCAGTATTTT
CDR3: CASSLAGAADTQYF

D: .
J: TRBJ1-1
V: TRBV9
size: .
DNA: TGTGCCAGCAGTAGAGATCAGGTGCTGAACACTGAAGCTTTCTTT
CDR3: CASSRDQVLNTEAFF